The clone carrying this T cell receptor (beta chain) was observed a handful of times. A read error may produce the germline difference seen at one junction end. This specimen belongs to a study of regulatory T cells in long-lasting Graves disease. Per the germline V gene, CDR1 is ENHRY and CDR2 is SYGVKD. The CDR3 is 16 residues long. As for time point: persistent/refractory GD, antithyroid drugs over 5 years with positive TRAb. The TCR library was prepared using RNA isolated from PBMCs. To make TCR beta libraries, researchers used iRepertoire HTBI primers and Arm-PCR of CDR3 regions. Each CDR3 protein gets one entry after TCRdb re-called the multiplex PCR reads with MiXCR. The sample shows about 290,000 distinct CDR3 sequences, 20% to 25% of them seen only once.

The starting material was peripheral blood mononuclear cells (PBMCs), obtained when the disease was refractory, from a patient treated with antithyroid drugs. The V call is TRBV10-3, the J call TRBJ2-7, with 9 bases that match TRBD1. This clonotype originated in a female donor with Graves disease. The CDR3 protein is CAISDGQTGGQYEQYF. The CDR3 DNA follows: TGCGCCATCAGTGACGGGCAGACAGGGGGACAGTACGAGCAGTACTTC.